The 9 T cell receptor beta chains presented below share a single source sample, sequenced in a study of long-term antiretroviral therapy in people with HIV. A v3.0 immunoSEQ assay was performed at survey level. Using immunoSEQ multiplex PCR, the repertoire was profiled, and TCRdb retains in-frame clones only, with some absent. Among around 9,500 clones listed, around 77% were seen once. This sample comprised unsorted PBMCs, obtained 0.4 years before starting antiretroviral therapy. The receptors were gathered from a young man with HIV.

The chain is built from TRBV29-1 and TRBJ2-1; TRBD2 aligns across 9 bases. The V and J ends lost 3 bases and 12 bases, in that order; junction bases with no gene match: 9. The germline V gene has CDR1 SQVTM and CDR2 ANQGSEA. CDR3 length: 13 amino acids. CDR3 sequence: CSVEGGGAVGQFF. The CDR3 DNA is TGCAGCGTTGAGGGCGGGGGGGCCGTCGGGCAGTTCTTC.

The CDR3 sequence: CASSQVSRAGLTDTQYF. As DNA, the CDR3 is TGCGCCAGCAGCCAAGTTTCTCGGGCGGGGTTAACAGATACGCAGTATTTT. The chain carries TRBV4-1 and TRBJ2-3; tentative D call: TRBD2 (6 bases). Germline V gene lookup returns CDR1 MGHRA and CDR2 YSYEKL. This CDR3 region has 17 residues. V was cut by 1 base and J by 3 bases, with 17 bases left in between.

The genes are TRBV10-1 and TRBJ2-5; 7 bases are a match to TRBD1. The germline V gene encodes CDR1 WNHNN and CDR2 SYGVQD (reference sequence). After removal of 4 bases from V and 3 bases from J, the junction contained 5 bases not matched to a gene. The CDR3 runs to 14 residues. CDR3 nucleotide sequence: TGCGCCAGCAGTGTGACAGGGCCAGAAGAGACCCAGTACTTC. It specifies CASSVTGPEETQYF.

The chain links TRBV10-3 to TRBJ1-1, with D unclear. CDR1 and CDR2 (germline): ENHRY, SYGVKD. Trimming stripped 3 bases from V and 1 base from J, with 6 bases between. The CDR3 runs to 13 residues. DNA for the CDR3: TGTGCCATCAGTGAAATACAGAACACTGAAGCTTTCTTT. It translates to CAISEIQNTEAFF.

The chain uses TRBV4-1 and TRBJ1-5, with 7 bases lining up with TRBD1. Germline CDR1 MGHRA, CDR2 YSYEKL. V lost 4 bases, J lost 6 bases, and 6 bases stayed unmatched. The CDR3 loop spans 14 amino acids. This CDR3 is CASSPTGIGQPQHF. The DNA for the CDR3 is TGCGCCAGCAGCCCGACAGGGATTGGTCAGCCCCAGCATTTT.

The genes are TRBV7-9 and TRBJ2-2, with TRBD1 as a possible D gene (6 bases). This CDR3 is 16 amino acids long. CDR1 is SEHNR and CDR2 is FQNEAQ in the germline V gene (reference sequence). Trimming took off 4 bases at V and 0 bases at J, with 12 bases between the two ends. CDR3 sequence reads: CASSSQGLANTGELFF. Here the CDR3 DNA reads TGTGCCAGCAGCTCGCAGGGGCTAGCGAACACCGGGGAGCTGTTTTTT.

The V call is TRBV5-1, the J call TRBJ1-4; D is ambiguous. Germline values: CDR1 SGHRS, CDR2 YFSETQ. The CDR3 is 14 residues long. The ends were cut back, 0 bases at V and 0 bases at J, with 3 bases in the middle. CDR3 coding DNA: TGCGCCAGCAGCTTGGACCCAACTAATGAAAAACTGTTTTTT. It codes for CASSLDPTNEKLFF.

The genes are TRBV7-7 and TRBJ1-1, with D uncertain. The ends were cut back, 1 base at V and 1 base at J, with 4 bases in the middle. This CDR3 is built from 13 residues. CDR1 is SSHAT, CDR2 FNYEAQ, per germline (reference sequence). CDR3 nucleotides: TGTGCCAGCAGCTTAGAAGAGAACACTGAAGCTTTCTTT. Translated, it gives CASSLEENTEAFF.

This rearrangement joins TRBV5-6 to TRBJ1-1; D ambiguous. The germline gives CDR1 SGHDT, CDR2 YYEEEE. V lost 0 bases, J lost 3 bases, and 12 bases lay in between. CDR3 size: 15 residues. The CDR3: CASSLVVGPDTEAFF. For the CDR3, the DNA is TGTGCCAGCAGCTTGGTGGTCGGGCCAGACACTGAAGCTTTCTTT.